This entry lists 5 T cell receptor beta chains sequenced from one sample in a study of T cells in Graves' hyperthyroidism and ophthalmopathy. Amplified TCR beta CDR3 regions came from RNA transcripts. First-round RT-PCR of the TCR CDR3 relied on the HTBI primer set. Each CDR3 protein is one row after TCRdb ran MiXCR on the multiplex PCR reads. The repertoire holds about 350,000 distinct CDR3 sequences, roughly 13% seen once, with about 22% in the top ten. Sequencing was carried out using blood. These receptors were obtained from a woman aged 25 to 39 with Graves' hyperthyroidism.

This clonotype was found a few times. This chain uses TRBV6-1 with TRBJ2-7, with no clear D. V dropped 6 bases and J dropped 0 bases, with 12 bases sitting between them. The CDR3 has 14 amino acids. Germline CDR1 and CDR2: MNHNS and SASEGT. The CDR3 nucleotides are TGTGCCAGCAGCCCCGACGGACGCTCCTACGAGCAGTACTTC. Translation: CASSPDGRSYEQYF.

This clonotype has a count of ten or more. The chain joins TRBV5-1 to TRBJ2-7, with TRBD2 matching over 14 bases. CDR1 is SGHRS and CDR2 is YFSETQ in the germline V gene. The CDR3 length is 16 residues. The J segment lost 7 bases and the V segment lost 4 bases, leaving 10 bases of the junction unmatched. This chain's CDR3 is CASSVGTSGRLGEQYF. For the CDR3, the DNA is TGCGCCAGCAGCGTCGGGACTAGCGGGAGATTGGGAGAGCAGTACTTC.

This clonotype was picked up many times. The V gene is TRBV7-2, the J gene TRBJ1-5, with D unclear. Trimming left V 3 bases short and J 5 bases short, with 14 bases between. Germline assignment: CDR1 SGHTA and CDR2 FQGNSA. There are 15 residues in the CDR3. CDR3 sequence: CASSFWGGEDQPQHF. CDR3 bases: TGTGCCAGCAGCTTTTGGGGTGGTGAAGATCAGCCCCAGCATTTT.

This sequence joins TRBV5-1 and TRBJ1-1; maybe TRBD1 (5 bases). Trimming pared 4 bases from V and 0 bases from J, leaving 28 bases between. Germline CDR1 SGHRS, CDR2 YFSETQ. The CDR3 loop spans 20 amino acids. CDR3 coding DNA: TGCGCCAGCAGCCCGCCGAAGGGGAGAACGTTTGCGGGATTGAACACTGAAGCTTTCTTT. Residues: CASSPPKGRTFAGLNTEAFF.

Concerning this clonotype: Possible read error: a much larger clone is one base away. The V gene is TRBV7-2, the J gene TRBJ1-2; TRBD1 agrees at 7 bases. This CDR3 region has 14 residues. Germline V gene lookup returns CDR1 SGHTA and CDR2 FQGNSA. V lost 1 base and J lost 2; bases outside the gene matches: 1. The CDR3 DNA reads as TGTGCCAGCAGCTTAGAACAGGGGAACTATGGCTACACCTTC. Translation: CASSLEQGNYGYTF.